Many counts were recorded for the clone carrying this TCR beta chain. Its antigen is still unknown. These data belong to a study of T-cell reconstitution after alpha-beta-depleted transplantation in children. Points from the study as a whole: Approximately two months post-transplant, alpha-beta T cells reportedly originated from several hundred expanded graft clones. There were some patients whose high TCRbeta diversity at day 60 came from surviving recipient T cells and thymic progenitors. A year had passed since transplant, and T-cell counts and diversity by then came mostly from newly produced T cells.

Unique molecular identifiers featured in how the TCRbeta library was prepared. In TCRdb, the PCR reads were re-called with MiXCR into one record per CDR3 protein. The profile shows 65,000 to 75,000 distinct CDR3 sequences, just under 5% of them singletons. Germline V gives CDR1 SGHRS, CDR2 YFSETQ. This CDR3 is built from 14 residues. The V gene lost 5 bases and the J gene lost 3 bases, with 14 bases spanning the gap. This chain uses TRBV5-1 with TRBJ1-1; tentatively, D is TRBD1 (6 bases). The material sequenced was PBMCs, mostly from graft donor cells, taken 180 days after TCRalphabeta/CD19-depleted stem cell transplant. This receptor was taken from a boy under three years old who had a stem cell transplant for acute myeloid leukemia, so the T cells may come from the graft donor. The CDR3 coding sequence is TGCGCCAGCAGTTCAGGGGCCCGGGACACTGAAGCTTTCTTT. Its translation: CASSSGARDTEAFF.